This T cell receptor beta chain was recorded in a study of T cell repertoires in aging, cancer and after chemotherapy. For the study at large: Over several months to years, re-sampled healthy donor repertoires clearly shared clones. The whole study produced a dataset of approximately 10 million TCR reads.

TCR beta rearrangements were amplified from peripheral blood genomic DNA. Notes on this clonotype: Its antigen remains unidentified.

TRB rearrangements spanning V, D and J were amplified using mixed TRB-A/B primers. MiXCR, run by TCRdb on the multiplex PCR reads, gives a single entry per CDR3 protein. Here the sample spans roughly 6,300 distinct CDR3 sequences, 35% being singletons. Whole-study results and caveats: In each cancer cohort, median generation probability increased across chemotherapy, suggesting thymic output rebounded.

V lost 6 bases to trimming and J lost 6 bases, with 18 bases between them. Germline CDR1 reads MNHNS; CDR2 reads SASEGT. There are 14 residues in the CDR3. The genes are TRBV6-1 and TRBJ2-7; D might be TRBD2 (6 bases). Input material: blood. This receptor was obtained from a human donor in good health. The CDR3 DNA is TGTGCCAGCAGGGAGGAGGGTAGCCCCACCGAGCAGTACGTC. Residues: CASREEGSPTEQYV.